Given below is one TCR beta chain in context. The method was immunoSEQ multiplex PCR; TCRdb's version includes in-frame clones alone and lacks a portion of them. This table has 1 million to 1.3 million clones, approximately 78% appearing once. This CDR3 has 15 amino acids. V was clipped by 1 base and J by 6 bases, with 15 bases between them. Germline-derived CDR1 and CDR2 are LGHNA and YNFKEQ. This specimen comes from a study of shared clonotypes between healthy human individuals. The chain couples TRBV4-2 to TRBJ1-2; TRBD1 is a possible D gene (5 bases). The TCR sequence derives from a man between 18 and 29 years old in good health. Some clones in this sample may be carry-over from other donors' samples. The sequenced material came from memory CD4+ T cells from PBMCs. Stated subset: CD45RA-negative fraction. The chain's CDR3 is CASSQGDGRGDGYTF. CDR3 nucleotides: TGTGCCAGCAGCCAAGGGGACGGGAGAGGAGATGGCTACACCTTC.